This entry concerns a single T cell receptor (beta chain). The data were taken from a study of CD8 T cells in Susac syndrome. An amount of RNA that ranged from roughly 0.45 to 1 ug was reverse transcribed with random hexamers. TCRdb re-derived calls from the immunoSEQ multiplex PCR reads in MiXCR, one entry per CDR3 protein. The table records about 300,000 distinct CDR3 sequences, about nine tenths of them present only once. V was clipped by 6 bases and J by 2 bases; unmatched bases: 4. CDR1 is LNHDA, CDR2 SQIVND, per germline (reference sequence). The CDR3 length is 14 residues. The chain recombines TRBV19 with TRBJ1-1, with TRBD1 matching 9 bases. Sample: CD8+ T cells from PBMCs. This receptor was taken from a human donor with multiple sclerosis. The CDR3 DNA sequence: TGTGCCAGTAGAGGGACAGGGCTCAACACTGAAGCTTTCTTT. Translated, it gives CASRGTGLNTEAFF.